Listed below are T cell receptor beta chains from one sample, sequenced in a study of blood T cell repertoires in COVID-19. Data came from immunoSEQ multiplex PCR; TCRdb stores just in-frame clones and leaves some out. Of 85,000 to 100,000 clones in the sample, 87% are singletons; the top ten hold about 17%. Sequencing input: peripheral blood. The source of these receptors is a woman aged 60 to 75 with COVID-19, enrolled during active disease. CDR3s include the opening cysteine and the closing phenylalanine or tryptophan. Fields, in order: clone size, CDR3 length, J gene, V gene, D gene, CDR3 protein, CDR3 DNA. The D gene is left open where the match is weak. Expanded clones are given a class, and other clones once, few, many or no size at all.

>.|14|TRBJ1-2|TRBV6-2/TRBV6-3|.
CASSYGSMPYGYTF
TGTGCCAGCAGTTACGGGAGTATGCCCTATGGCTACACCTTC
>.|13|TRBJ1-2|TRBV5-6|.
CASSLSQGTGYTF
TGTGCCAGCAGCCTATCCCAGGGGACCGGCTACACCTTC
>.|12|TRBJ1-2|TRBV29-1|.
CSVEPGSYGYTF
TGCAGCGTTGAGCCGGGGAGCTATGGCTACACCTTC
>.|15|TRBJ1-2|TRBV4-3|.
CASSQDTAGAYGYTF
TGCGCCAGCAGCCAAGATACGGCAGGGGCGTATGGCTACACCTTC
>.|17|TRBJ1-5|TRBV20-1|TRBD1
CSASEGAGGRGNQPQHF
TGCAGTGCTAGTGAGGGGGCAGGGGGCAGGGGCAATCAGCCCCAGCATTTT
>.|15|TRBJ2-7|TRBV7-3|TRBD2
CASSQQSGGAFEQYF
TGTGCCAGCAGCCAGCAGAGCGGGGGGGCCTTCGAGCAGTACTTC
>once|15|TRBJ1-4|TRBV4-3|TRBD1
CASSPTDRGSEKLFF
TGCGCCAGCAGCCCAACGGACAGGGGGAGCGAAAAACTGTTTTTT
>.|12|TRBJ1-1|TRBV3-1/TRBV3-2|.
CASSQIDTEAFF
TGTGCCAGCAGCCAAATAGACACTGAAGCTTTCTTT
>.|13|TRBJ1-1|TRBV29-1|TRBD1
CSVERGQVEGAFF
TGCAGCGTTGAACGGGGACAGGTGGAGGGAGCTTTCTTT
>.|13|TRBJ1-5|TRBV7-6|.
CASSLSPNQPQHF
TGTGCCAGCAGCTTATCCCCAAATCAGCCCCAGCATTTT
>.|13|TRBJ1-5|TRBV27|.
CASSFSGGQPQHF
TGTGCCAGCAGTTTTAGCGGTGGGCAGCCCCAGCATTTT
>once|15|TRBJ2-7|TRBV4-3|.
CASSQEAIAPYEQYF
TGCGCCAGCAGCCAAGAGGCAATCGCACCCTACGAGCAGTACTTC
>.|15|TRBJ2-7|TRBV2|.
CASSGGQRSSYEQYF
TGTGCCAGCAGTGGGGGGCAGAGGAGCTCCTACGAGCAGTACTTC
>.|16|TRBJ1-4|TRBV28|.
CASSPPRYTRGEKLFF
TGTGCCAGCAGTCCCCCCCGATATACCCGAGGTGAAAAACTGTTTTTT
>.|15|TRBJ2-2|TRBV9|.
CASRITGTNTGELFF
TGTGCCAGCAGGATTACAGGGACAAACACCGGGGAGCTGTTTTTT
>.|14|TRBJ2-1|TRBV28|TRBD1
CASSPGQGYNEQFF
TGTGCCAGCAGCCCGGGACAGGGTTACAATGAGCAGTTCTTC
>.|16|TRBJ1-2|TRBV5-4|TRBD1
CASSGDQGTGGYGYTF
TGTGCCAGCAGCGGAGACCAGGGGACAGGGGGCTATGGCTACACCTTC
>.|15|TRBJ1-5|TRBV6-5|TRBD1
CASSYGQGGNQPQHF
TGTGCCAGCAGTTACGGGCAGGGGGGAAATCAGCCCCAGCATTTT
>.|12|TRBJ2-7|TRBV19|TRBD1
CASSMTGDEQYF
TGTGCCAGTAGTATGACAGGGGACGAGCAGTACTTC
>.|15|TRBJ1-1|TRBV9|.
CASSPDGRGNTEAFF
TGTGCCAGCAGCCCAGATGGGAGGGGGAACACTGAAGCTTTCTTT
>.|15|TRBJ1-2|TRBV4-2|.
CASSQDSSSDYGYTF
TGTGCCAGCAGCCAAGATTCGTCCAGTGACTATGGCTACACCTTC
>.|15|TRBJ2-7|TRBV15|TRBD2
CATSSPSGGAYEQYF
TGTGCCACCAGCAGCCCTAGCGGGGGGGCCTACGAGCAGTACTTC
>.|13|TRBJ2-7|TRBV12-3/TRBV12-4|.
CASSSGIPGEQYF
TGTGCCAGCAGTTCCGGGATCCCGGGTGAGCAGTACTTC
>.|16|TRBJ2-3|TRBV14|TRBD2
CASSQDWGLRTDTQYF
TGTGCCAGCAGCCAAGATTGGGGACTACGCACAGATACGCAGTATTTT
>.|14|TRBJ1-5|TRBV19|.
CASSITGSNQPQHF
TGTGCCAGTAGTATAACAGGGAGCAATCAGCCCCAGCATTTT
>.|15|TRBJ2-1|TRBV25-1|TRBD2
CASRETSGDWGEQFF
TGTGCCAGCAGGGAAACTAGCGGGGATTGGGGTGAGCAGTTCTTC
>.|16|TRBJ1-2|TRBV5-5|.
CASSDYGVGLAYGYTF
TGTGCCAGCAGTGATTACGGGGTGGGTCTGGCCTATGGCTACACCTTC
>.|15|TRBJ2-7|TRBV7-2|TRBD2
CASSLATSGGREQYF
TGTGCCAGCAGCTTAGCGACTAGCGGGGGGCGAGAGCAGTACTTC
>.|15|TRBJ1-2|TRBV9|TRBD1
CASSVAPRDRGGYTF
TGTGCCAGCAGCGTAGCCCCCCGAGACAGGGGTGGCTACACCTTC
>.|15|TRBJ2-1|TRBV7-2|TRBD1
CASSLLGTGRNEQFF
TGTGCCAGCAGCTTACTTGGGACAGGGCGAAATGAGCAGTTCTTC
>.|14|TRBJ1-1|TRBV6-5|.
CASSYDRPNTEAFF
TGTGCCAGCAGTTACGACAGGCCGAACACTGAAGCTTTCTTT
>.|15|TRBJ2-3|TRBV2|TRBD2
CASSATSGGADTQYF
TGTGCCAGCAGTGCGACTAGCGGGGGGGCAGATACGCAGTATTTT
>.|16|TRBJ2-3|TRBV9|.
CASSLTGTRGLDTQYF
TGTGCCAGCAGCCTCACCGGGACTCGTGGTTTGGATACGCAGTATTTT
>once|15|TRBJ2-2|TRBV28|TRBD2
CASSLRGLASGELFF
TGTGCCAGCAGTTTACGCGGACTAGCGAGCGGGGAGCTGTTTTTT
>.|15|TRBJ2-2|TRBV5-1|.
CASSFGTANTGELFF
TGCGCCAGCAGCTTTGGAACAGCTAACACCGGGGAGCTGTTTTTT
>.|15|TRBJ1-2|TRBV7-8|.
CASSLSGGPNYGYTF
TGTGCCAGCAGCTTATCCGGGGGTCCTAACTATGGCTACACCTTC
>.|18|TRBJ2-6|TRBV7-2|TRBD2
CASSSPSGGLSGANVLTF
TGTGCCAGCAGCTCCCCTAGCGGGGGCCTCTCTGGGGCCAACGTCCTGACTTTC
>.|17|TRBJ2-7|TRBV4-2|.
CASSHLTGDYPLDEQYF
TGTGCCAGCAGCCACCTAACGGGAGATTACCCTTTGGACGAGCAGTACTTC
>.|15|TRBJ1-6|TRBV7-2|.
CASSLVGGLNSPLHF
TGTGCCAGCAGCTTAGTCGGGGGGCTCAATTCACCCCTCCACTTT
>.|11|TRBJ2-5|TRBV6-5|.
CASRGAETQYF
TGTGCCAGCAGAGGGGCTGAGACCCAGTACTTC
>once|15|TRBJ1-4|TRBV29-1|.
CSVGRPTGTNEKLFF
TGCAGCGTTGGGCGCCCAACGGGAACTAATGAAAAACTGTTTTTT
>.|14|TRBJ2-5|TRBV2|.
CASNLQGPRTTQYF
TGTGCCAGCAACCTACAGGGACCTCGAACGACCCAGTACTTC
>.|15|TRBJ1-6|TRBV9|.
CASSARVRPDSPLHF
TGTGCCAGCAGCGCCCGAGTGCGCCCGGATTCACCCCTCCACTTT
>.|14|TRBJ1-1|TRBV6-2/TRBV6-3|.
CASSYGSARTEAFF
TGTGCCAGCAGTTACGGGTCAGCGCGGACTGAAGCTTTCTTT
>.|16|TRBJ2-1|TRBV6-6|.
CASSPRVGAGALRGFF
.
>.|15|TRBJ2-3|TRBV6-2/TRBV6-3|.
CASSYRGGNTDTQYF
TGTGCCAGCAGTTACAGGGGAGGTAACACAGATACGCAGTATTTT
>.|15|TRBJ1-6|TRBV5-1|.
CASSPGEQGNSPLHF
TGCGCCAGCAGCCCCGGGGAACAGGGTAATTCACCCCTCCACTTT
>.|18|TRBJ2-2|TRBV9|TRBD2
CASSVAFLAGVNTGELFF
TGTGCCAGCAGCGTAGCTTTTTTAGCGGGCGTGAACACCGGGGAGCTGTTTTTT
>.|15|TRBJ2-5|TRBV5-4|.
CASSLPPTGSETQYF
TGTGCCAGCAGCTTGCCACCCACAGGATCAGAGACCCAGTACTTC
>.|16|TRBJ2-1|TRBV18|TRBD1
CASSPRRQGAGHEQFF
TGTGCCAGCTCACCACGTAGGCAGGGGGCTGGGCATGAGCAGTTCTTC
>.|13|TRBJ1-5|TRBV6-1|.
CASSEVRAGTQHF
TGTGCCAGCAGTGAAGTTAGAGCTGGTACCCAGCATTTT
>.|12|TRBJ2-7|TRBV30|.
CAWSSQGYEQYF
TGTGCCTGGAGCTCCCAGGGGTACGAGCAGTACTTC
>.|17|TRBJ1-1|TRBV18|.
CASSPPGQTIMNTEAFF
TGTGCCAGCTCACCTCCCGGACAGACTATCATGAACACTGAAGCTTTCTTT
>.|14|TRBJ2-7|TRBV10-3|TRBD2
CATHPAGGTYEQYF
TGTGCCACCCACCCAGCGGGGGGGACGTACGAGCAGTACTTC